This TCR beta chain originates from a study of blood T cell repertoires in COVID-19 (TCRdb year 2020). Notes on the research overall: Samples covering the acute and convalescent phases of COVID-19 were provided by collaborators in the United States, Italy and Spain. The material from the prospective study consisted of cDNA or gDNA derived from T cells, B-cell-depleted T cells, or PBMCs. Subjects who had been exposed to COVID-19, were actively infected with it, or had recovered from it provided the deeply sampled blood TCRbeta repertoires that made up the dataset. A freely available public database, intended as a resource for researchers studying the immune response to SARS-CoV-2, is where the repertoires were released. Samples came from the ongoing ImmuneRACE study (first 160 participants) plus 1,254 subjects from 6 global collaborators. Nearly every sample came with metadata listing a de-identified subject ID, COVID-19 status, age in years and sex. Where available, HLA class I and class II types were taken from metadata supplied by the sample provider and were not determined by assay-based typing.

TCRbeta CDR3 regions were amplified from genomic DNA using the immunoSEQ Assay, a bias-controlled multiplex PCR. The published analysis was carried out like this. The number of nucleated cells in each sample was estimated from the amplification of reference gene primers within the assay. To quantify the absolute abundance of each unique TCRbeta CDR3 rearrangement, sequence reads were collapsed and filtered. For each sample, productive Simpson clonality was calculated as the square root of Simpson's diversity index across productive rearrangements. TCRdb limited this immuneACCESS table to in-frame rearrangements with V and J called. A share of clones is missing; checked studies link under half to unresolved V genes, and the rest is unexplained. The D gene and trimming were derived from the DNA, and the V and J assignments and clone size from that table. In this sample the table shows approximately 350,000 clones, under 95% of which occur a single time. The leading ten clones occupy 2.5% to 4% of the sample.

A remark on this clone: Its specific antigen is unknown. Base qualities are not recorded, but no much larger clone differs from it by a single base.

Samples from volunteer blood donors who had recovered from COVID-19 were contributed by a second Seattle source. Whole blood was collected in K2EDTA tubes by collaborating institutions according to the institutions' own protocols. Collaborator samples were shipped for TCRbeta analysis as frozen whole blood, isolated PBMCs, or DNA extracted from either sample type. The CDR3 goes from the cysteine to the phenylalanine over 12 residues. The retained sequence is limited to the CDR3, 36 bases, with the frame set at the first base. A distance of 12 bases separates the germline ends of V and J, which lose 8 bases and 5 bases respectively. The germline V gene supplies CDR1 ENHRY and CDR2 SYGVKD. The research as a whole found: How much clinical and demographic metadata was included differed by source and by participant, and the metadata was provided uncurated.

Sequenced material: peripheral blood. The source is a woman between 18 and 29 years old who had recovered from COVID-19. The chain is assembled from TRBV10-3 and TRBJ1-2; the D gene remains uncertain. The CDR3 region: CAIEGLGYGYTF. The sequenced DNA: TGTGCCATCGAGGGCCTAGGGTATGGCTACACCTTC.